This TCR beta chain was retrieved from a study of response to subunit inactivated influenza vaccine. Study-wide points: Authors suggested that a seasonal influenza vaccination recruits few new T cells each time.

This clonotype appeared a few times. Its target is not known. One entry per CDR3 protein, called by TCRdb with MiXCR from the RT-PCR reads. The table records 500,000 to 600,000 distinct CDR3 sequences, roughly 15% of them present only once. This CDR3 spans 16 amino acids. Trimming removed 8 bases from V and 4 bases from J; junction bases left unmatched: 13. The sequences come from PBMCs from blood, collected about 12 days after vaccination. This TCR was sampled from a man aged 50 or older who received an inactivated influenza vaccine. J is TRBJ2-2 and V is TRBV12-3 or TRBV12-4; 7 bases match TRBD1. The CDR3 DNA reads as TGTGCCAGCGCCCAACCCGGGACAGTCCTCACCGGGGAGCTGTTTTTT. Its protein product is CASAQPGTVLTGELFF.